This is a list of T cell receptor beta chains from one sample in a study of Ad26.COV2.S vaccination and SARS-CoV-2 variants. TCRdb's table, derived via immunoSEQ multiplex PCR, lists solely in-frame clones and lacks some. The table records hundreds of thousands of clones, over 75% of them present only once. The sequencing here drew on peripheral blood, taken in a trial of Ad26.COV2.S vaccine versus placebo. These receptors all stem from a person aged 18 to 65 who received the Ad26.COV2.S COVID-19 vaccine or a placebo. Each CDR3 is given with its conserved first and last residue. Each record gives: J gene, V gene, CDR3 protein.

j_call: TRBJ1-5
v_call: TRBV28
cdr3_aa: CASSFGLGRGNQPQHF

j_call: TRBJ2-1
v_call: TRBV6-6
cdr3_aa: CAPATGTHYNEQFF

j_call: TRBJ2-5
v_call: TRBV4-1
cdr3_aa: CASRLDLGAKETQYF

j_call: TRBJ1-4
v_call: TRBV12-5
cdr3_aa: CATRDRGGEKLFF

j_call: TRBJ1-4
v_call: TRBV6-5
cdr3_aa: CASRSGDSFNEKLFF

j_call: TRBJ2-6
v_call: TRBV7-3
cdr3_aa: CASSSRDSSVLTF

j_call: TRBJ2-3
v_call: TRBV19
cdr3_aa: CASSIGMSGGGLAARNTQYF

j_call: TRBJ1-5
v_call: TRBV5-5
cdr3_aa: CASSRMGTGQPQHF

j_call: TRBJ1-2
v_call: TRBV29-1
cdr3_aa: CSVGPTGGAGGGYTF

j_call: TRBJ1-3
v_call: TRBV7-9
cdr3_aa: CASSLAGTERNTIYF

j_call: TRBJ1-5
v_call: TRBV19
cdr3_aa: CASSHRSNQPQHF

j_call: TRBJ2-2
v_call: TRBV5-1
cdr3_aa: CASSLGGGAGDGELFF

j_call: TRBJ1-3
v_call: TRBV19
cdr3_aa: CASIRTGHGRSGNTIYF

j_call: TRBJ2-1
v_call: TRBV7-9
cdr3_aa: CASSLPSGGPEQFF

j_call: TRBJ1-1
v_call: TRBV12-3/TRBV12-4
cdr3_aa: CASSFWGNTEAFF

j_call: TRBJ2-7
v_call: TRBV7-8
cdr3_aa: CASSRRTATYEQYF

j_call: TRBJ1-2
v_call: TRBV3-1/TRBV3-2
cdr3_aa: CASSLRQGGYGYTF

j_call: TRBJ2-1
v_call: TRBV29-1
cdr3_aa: CSVEDKQAGAYEQFF

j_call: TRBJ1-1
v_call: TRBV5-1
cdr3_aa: CASSPGQGRAEAFF

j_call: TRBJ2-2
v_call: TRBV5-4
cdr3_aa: CASSLGRDRHTGELFF

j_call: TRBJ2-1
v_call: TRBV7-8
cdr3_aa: CASSLGGRVSYNEQFF

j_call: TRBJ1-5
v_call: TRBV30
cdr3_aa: CAWSVRGNQPQHF

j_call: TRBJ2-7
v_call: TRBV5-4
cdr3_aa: CASSLATGAGSYEQYF

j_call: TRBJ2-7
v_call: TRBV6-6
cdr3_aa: CASSYSGTSGSYEQYF

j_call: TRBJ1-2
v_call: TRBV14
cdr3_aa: CASSPGQGAYGYTF

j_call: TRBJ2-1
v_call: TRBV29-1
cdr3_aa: CSVVRGNEQFF

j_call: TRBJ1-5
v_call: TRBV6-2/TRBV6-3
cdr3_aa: CASSFHGQGNQPQHF

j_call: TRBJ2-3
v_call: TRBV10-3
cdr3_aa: CAISEPTGVGTDTQYF

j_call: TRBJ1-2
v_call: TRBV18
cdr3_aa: CASSPGPGSYGYTF

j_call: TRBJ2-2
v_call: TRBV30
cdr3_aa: CAWSVDGTGELFF

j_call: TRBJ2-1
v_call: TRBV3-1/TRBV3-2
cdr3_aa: CASSLSGGNEQFF

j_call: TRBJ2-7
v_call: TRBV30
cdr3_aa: CAWDSNSYEQYF

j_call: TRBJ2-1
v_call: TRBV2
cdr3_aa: CASSYTGGGDNEQFF

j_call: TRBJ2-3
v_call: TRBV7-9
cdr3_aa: CASGRTGGTDTQYF

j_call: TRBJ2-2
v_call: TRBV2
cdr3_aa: CASSGASNTGELFF

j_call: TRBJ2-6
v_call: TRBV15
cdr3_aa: CATSRDRTRGSGANVLTF

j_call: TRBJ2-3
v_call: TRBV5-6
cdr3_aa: CASSSSRASTDTQYF

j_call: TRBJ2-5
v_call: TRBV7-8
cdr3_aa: CASSQSWDRGPQETQYF

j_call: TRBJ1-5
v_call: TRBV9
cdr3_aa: CASSVQPNQPQHF

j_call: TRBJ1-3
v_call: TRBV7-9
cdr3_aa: CASSLVSGNTIYF

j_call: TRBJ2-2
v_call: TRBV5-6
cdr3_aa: CASSPGANTGELFF

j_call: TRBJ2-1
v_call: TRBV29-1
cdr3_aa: CSASWTGLHNEQFF

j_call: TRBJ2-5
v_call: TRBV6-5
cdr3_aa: CASTSLARETQYF

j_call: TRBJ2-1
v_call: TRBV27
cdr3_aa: CASRPGSGSYNEQFF

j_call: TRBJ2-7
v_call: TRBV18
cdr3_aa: CASSPMNGTGFYEQYF